Each of the 30 T cell receptor beta chains below was sequenced from the same sample in a study of identical twins (dated by TCRdb to about 2016). The library relied on 5' RACE. Sequencing was performed on an Illumina HiSeq 2000. In TCRdb, the public reads were trimmed at Q25 with fastp and aligned with MiXCR, with productive beta chains retained. Entries that share a CDR3 protein sequence are merged under the most common genes and DNA. Recorded for this sample are roughly 710,000 distinct CDR3 sequences; over 5% of them occurred a single time. The top ten constitute 1.5% to 2% of the sample. The sample comprised naive T cells sorted from blood. This specimen's cell subset or site label, per the study, means: cells isolated with a human naive T-cell isolation kit. Receptor source: a man aged 18 to 30 in good health.

This clonotype has just a few counts. This chain joins TRBV7-8 and TRBJ2-7, with 8 nucleotides matching TRBD1. J lost 1 base, V lost 1 base, and 3 bases had no gene match. This CDR3 has 15 amino acids. From germline, CDR1 is SGHVS and CDR2 FQNEAQ. The CDR3 bases are TGTGCCAGCAGCTTAGGGGGACAGGCGTCCTACGAGCAGTACTTC. This sequence encodes CASSLGGQASYEQYF.

This sequence joins TRBV19 and TRBJ1-1, with no clear D. The germline V gene encodes CDR1 LNHDA and CDR2 SQIVND (reference sequence). CDR3 size: 14 residues. V was clipped by 1 base and J by 7 bases, with 13 bases between them. The CDR3: CASSIAGRTGEAFF. The CDR3, as DNA: TGTGCCAGTAGTATAGCTGGACGGACCGGTGAAGCTTTCTTT.

This clonotype was found a few times. This rearrangement joins TRBV30 to TRBJ2-7; D tentatively reads TRBD1 or TRBD2 (5 bases each). V shed 4 bases and J shed 2 bases, with 15 bases lying between them. This CDR3 region has 14 residues. From germline, CDR1 is GTSNPN and CDR2 SVGIG (reference sequence). CDR3 nucleotides: TGTGCCTGGAAGGGACGGACGGTGACCTACGAGCAGTACTTC. Its translation: CAWKGRTVTYEQYF.

This clonotype was counted between two and nine times. The gene calls are TRBV7-9 and TRBJ2-1, with 13 bases aligning to TRBD2. The CDR3 is 16 amino acids. V shed 5 bases, J shed 8 bases, and the junction held 9 bases outside the gene matches. Germline CDR1 reads SEHNR; CDR2 reads FQNEAQ (reference sequence). The CDR3 reads CASSELAGGPIYEQFF. The CDR3 DNA is TGTGCCAGCAGCGAACTAGCGGGAGGGCCCATCTATGAGCAGTTCTTC.

This clonotype was counted ten times or more. The CDR3 nucleotides read TGTGCCAGCAGCCGGGACAGGGTGTCGAGCAATCAGCCCCAGCATTTT. It yields the protein CASSRDRVSSNQPQHF. The rearrangement links TRBV7-9 to TRBJ1-5, with 9 bases aligning to TRBD1. Losses at the gene ends were 5 bases for V and 1 base for J; bases not matched to a gene: 6. Germline assignment: CDR1 SEHNR and CDR2 FQNEAQ (reference sequence). The CDR3 runs to 16 residues.

This clonotype has more than one count but fewer than ten. The rearrangement uses TRBV27 and TRBJ1-2; D gene uncertain. Germline CDR1 and CDR2: MNHEY and SMNVEV (reference sequence). The CDR3 runs to 13 residues. Between the trimmed V and J ends, which lost 6 bases and 13 bases, there was a span of 21 bases. In nucleotides, the CDR3 is TGTGCCAGCAGCTACTCGCAGGCGTCCGCTACCACCTTC. It translates to CASSYSQASATTF.

This clonotype was observed at least ten times. The rearrangement uses TRBV12-3 or TRBV12-4 and TRBJ1-1; no clear D. The CDR3 spans 11 residues. V shed 4 bases and J shed 8 bases, with 8 bases lying between them. CDR3 protein: CASSYAVEAFF. CDR3 nucleotides: TGTGCCAGCAGTTACGCCGTCGAAGCTTTCTTT.

This clonotype was seen repeatedly, ten times or more. V is TRBV7-8 and J is TRBJ2-1, with 8 bases identical to TRBD2. The CDR3 has 13 residues. With 9 bases clipped from V and 6 bases from J, the junction kept 7 bases outside the gene matches. Germline values: CDR1 SGHVS, CDR2 FQNEAQ. The CDR3 spells CASREGRANEQFF. The DNA for the CDR3 is TGTGCCAGTCGGGAGGGGAGGGCCAATGAGCAGTTCTTC.

This chain uses TRBV5-1 with TRBJ1-4; D ambiguous. V was shortened by 0 bases and J by 7 bases, with 16 bases between the two germline ends. The CDR3 contains 16 residues. Germline V lookup: CDR1 SGHRS, CDR2 YFSETQ. The CDR3 bases are TGCGCCAGCAGCTTGGCCGATCGGGCAGCAGGTGAAAAACTGTTTTTT. This codes for CASSLADRAAGEKLFF.

CDR3 coding DNA: TGCGCCAGCAGCCACCGGGCCAGCGATTCACCCCTCCACTTT. It yields the protein CASSHRASDSPLHF. The chain links TRBV5-1 to TRBJ1-6; unclear D gene. The CDR3 runs to 14 residues. Between the trimmed V and J ends, which lost 4 bases and 8 bases, there was a span of 13 bases. Germline V gene sequence: CDR1 SGHRS, CDR2 YFSETQ.

This clonotype has at least ten counts. V and J are TRBV10-3 and TRBJ2-3, with TRBD1 matching 7 bases. The junction had 6 bases not matched to a gene; V was cut back by 6 bases and J by 0 bases. This CDR3 has 15 residues. From germline, CDR1 is ENHRY and CDR2 SYGVKD. The CDR3 loop reads CAIRTGTASTDTQYF. In nucleotides, the CDR3 is TGTGCCATCAGAACCGGGACAGCTAGCACAGATACGCAGTATTTT.

The rearrangement uses TRBV4-3 and TRBJ2-5, with 9 positions matching TRBD2. Germline V CDR1 and CDR2: LGHNA, YSLEER. J lost 1 base, V lost 1 base, and 4 bases had no gene match. The CDR3 runs to 16 residues. CDR3 sequence reads: CASSQGASGTQETQYF. In DNA, the CDR3 is TGCGCCAGCAGCCAAGGGGCTAGCGGGACCCAAGAGACCCAGTACTTC.

This clonotype was counted a few times. This chain connects TRBV29-1 to TRBJ1-4, with D unclear. CDR3 size: 15 residues. V was pared by 4 bases and J by 3 bases, with 15 bases between. The germline gives CDR1 SQVTM, CDR2 ANQGSEA. The CDR3 bases are TGCAGCGTTGCTAAGACGGGAAACGCTAATGAAAAACTGTTTTTT. Translating gives CSVAKTGNANEKLFF.

This clonotype occurred once. It is likely a read error, because the conserved phenylalanine at the end of the CDR3 is missing. This chain uses TRBV7-2 with TRBJ1-1; a weak D match, TRBD1 (5 bases). V lost 5 bases and J lost 3, with 19 bases in between. The CDR3 is 16 amino acids. The germline CDR1 and CDR2 sequences are SGHTA and FQGNSA. The CDR3 spells CASSKYQGLWDTEAFC. The DNA of the CDR3 is TGTGCCAGCAGCAAATATCAGGGACTTTGGGACACTGAAGCTTTCTGT.

This clonotype has more than one count but fewer than ten. The V and J genes are TRBV3-1 and TRBJ2-7; tentative D call: TRBD2 (5 bases). Trimming left V 4 bases short and J 4 bases short, with 14 bases between. The CDR3 is 14 residues long. The germline gives CDR1 LGHDT, CDR2 YNNKEL (reference sequence). CDR3 bases: TGTGCCAGCAGCCCCGGAGGACGGTCATACGAGCAGTACGTC. It translates to CASSPGGRSYEQYV.

This clonotype was picked up a small number of times. The chain joins TRBV20-1 to TRBJ2-1, with TRBD2 identical over 13 bases. Unmatched junction bases numbered 6, after V lost 6 bases and J lost 10 bases. Looked up from germline, CDR1 is DFQATT and CDR2 is SNEGSKA (reference sequence). This CDR3 has 13 residues. The CDR3 protein is CSASGLAGDEQFF. The CDR3, as DNA: TGCAGTGCGAGCGGACTAGCGGGAGACGAGCAGTTCTTC.

This clonotype was observed at least ten times. The gene calls are TRBV12-3 or TRBV12-4 and TRBJ1-1, with D unclear. The CDR3 has 14 residues. V lost 3 bases and J 2 bases, leaving 10 bases between the germline ends. For the CDR3, the DNA is TGTGCCAGCAGTTTCCCCCAAACAAACACTGAAGCTTTCTTT. Its protein is CASSFPQTNTEAFF.

The CDR3 DNA reads TGTGCCACCAGCAGGACAGGGGGAGGGGAAAAACTGTTTTTT. Translated: CATSRTGGGEKLFF. This sequence joins TRBV15 and TRBJ1-4, with 9 bases aligning to TRBD1. CDR3 length: 14 residues. The V segment lost 3 bases and the J segment 8 bases; nucleotides outside the gene matches: 4. Germline V gene data show CDR1 as LNHNV and CDR2 as YYDKDF (reference sequence).

This clonotype turned up a few times. The chain carries TRBV20-1 and TRBJ2-7, with 9 bases aligning to TRBD2. Germline-derived CDR1 and CDR2 are DFQATT and SNEGSKA (reference sequence). The CDR3 runs to 14 residues. With V trimmed by 1 base and J by 5 bases, 6 bases remained unmatched. CDR3 nucleotide sequence: TGCAGTGCTAGAGCGGCTAGCGGGAATAACGAGCAGTACGTC. It is translated as CSARAASGNNEQYV.

Ten or more counts support this clonotype. The V gene is TRBV5-1, the J gene TRBJ2-3; D is undetermined. V lost 0 bases, J lost 0 bases, and 5 bases lay in between. This CDR3 has 14 residues. CDR1 and CDR2 (germline): SGHRS, YFSETQ. The CDR3 DNA is TGCGCCAGCAGCTTGGATGCTAGCACAGATACGCAGTATTTT. Its translation: CASSLDASTDTQYF. Variable domain in full (rest from reference TRBV5-1 and TRBJ2-3): KAGVTQTPRYLIKTRGQQVTLSCSPISGHRSVSWYQQTPGQGLQFLFEYFSETQRNKGNFPGRFSGRQFSNSRSEMNVSTLELGDSALYLCASSLDASTDTQYFGPGTRLTVL.

Many counts were recorded for this clonotype. The chain has TRBV12-3 or TRBV12-4 and TRBJ1-5; D gene uncertain. The CDR3 has 16 amino acids. Trimming removed 1 base from V and 4 bases from J, with 14 bases in between. CDR3 DNA sequence: TGTGCCAGCAGTTTAGATGGCCGCGCGGGAAATCAGCCCCAGCATTTT. Translating gives CASSLDGRAGNQPQHF.

This clonotype was recorded many times. V gene TRBV19 combines with J gene TRBJ2-1; 13 nucleotides match TRBD2. CDR1 is LNHDA and CDR2 is SQIVND in the germline V gene (reference sequence). With V trimmed by 4 bases and J by 6 bases, 6 bases remained unmatched. This CDR3 is built from 16 residues. The CDR3 sequence is CASSNGLAGAGNEQFF. CDR3 DNA sequence: TGTGCCAGTAGTAACGGACTAGCGGGAGCGGGCAATGAGCAGTTCTTC.

The chain combines TRBV27 with TRBJ2-7; TRBD1 agrees at 7 bases. The CDR3 is 14 residues long. V shed 5 bases and J 2 bases; nucleotides not matched to a gene: 6. Germline CDR1 is MNHEY and CDR2 is SMNVEV (reference sequence). CDR3: CASSRLTGTYEQYV. Written as DNA, the CDR3 is TGTGCCAGCAGTCGCCTGACAGGGACCTACGAGCAGTACGTC.

The table lists this clonotype with many counts. V is TRBV12-3 or TRBV12-4 and J is TRBJ1-1; the match to TRBD1 covers 9 bases. This CDR3 is built from 16 residues. The V and J ends lost 5 bases and 4 bases, in that order; junction bases with no gene match: 11. CDR3 sequence: CASSPMTGGGITEAFF. CDR3 bases: TGTGCCAGCAGTCCGATGACAGGGGGGGGGATCACTGAAGCTTTCTTT.

This clonotype came up many times. The chain joins TRBV4-3 to TRBJ2-3; D could derive from TRBD1 or TRBD2 (6 bases each). Germline CDR1 and CDR2: LGHNA and YSLEER. Trimming cost V 0 bases and J 4 bases, with 8 bases left between them. This CDR3 is 14 amino acids long. The CDR3 region is CASSQDGGPDTQYF. In DNA form, the CDR3 reads TGCGCCAGCAGCCAAGACGGGGGCCCAGATACGCAGTATTTT.

The rearrangement uses TRBV6-6 and TRBJ2-7; D gene uncertain. Looked up from germline, CDR1 is MNHNY and CDR2 is SVGAGI (reference sequence). V lost 0 bases and J 6 bases, leaving 9 bases between the germline ends. This CDR3 has 13 residues. CDR3 residues: CASSYSPGREQYV. The CDR3 region has the DNA TGTGCCAGCAGTTACTCCCCGGGCCGCGAGCAGTACGTC.

The table lists this clonotype with a few counts. The rearrangement links TRBV11-1 to TRBJ1-1; D is perhaps TRBD1 (5 bases). CDR3 length: 13 amino acids. Germline V lookup: CDR1 SGHAT, CDR2 FQDESV (reference sequence). Trimming took off 8 bases at V and 4 bases at J, with 14 bases between the two ends. CDR3: CASRRGSTTEAFF. In DNA, the CDR3 is TGTGCCAGCCGGCGGGGGTCGACCACTGAAGCTTTCTTT. Using reference TRBV11-1 and TRBJ1-1 for the parts outside the CDR3, the full variable domain is EAEVAQSPRYKITEKSQAVAFWCDPISGHATLYWYRQILGQGPELLVQFQDESVVDDSQLPKDRFSAERLKGVDSTLKIQPAELGDSAMYLCASRRGSTTEAFFGQGTRLTVV.

Ten or more counts support this clonotype. This chain joins TRBV5-1 and TRBJ2-7, with a tentative D call TRBD1 (5 bases). The V and J ends lost 0 bases and 2 bases respectively, with 12 bases between them. The CDR3 length is 15 residues. The germline CDR1 and CDR2 sequences are SGHRS and YFSETQ. The CDR3 is CASSLGQGVAYEQYF. The CDR3 region has the DNA TGCGCCAGCAGCTTGGGCCAGGGCGTTGCCTACGAGCAGTACTTC.

The V gene is TRBV6-5, the J gene TRBJ1-1, with 7 bases that match TRBD1. The J segment lost 8 bases and the V segment lost 6 bases, leaving 6 bases of the junction unmatched. The CDR3 sequence is 12 residues long. Per the germline V gene, CDR1 is MNHEY and CDR2 is SVGAGI. CDR3 loop: CASREPGGEAFF. Written as DNA, the CDR3 is TGTGCCAGCAGGGAACCAGGGGGGGAAGCTTTCTTT.

This chain joins TRBV9 and TRBJ1-2; D gene ambiguous. V was trimmed by 4 bases and J by 2 bases, leaving 9 bases between them. The germline V gene encodes CDR1 SGDLS and CDR2 YYNGEE. The CDR3 sequence is 13 residues long. The CDR3 bases are TGTGCCAGCAGCCCGGACGAAAACTATGGCTACACCTTC. Protein: CASSPDENYGYTF.